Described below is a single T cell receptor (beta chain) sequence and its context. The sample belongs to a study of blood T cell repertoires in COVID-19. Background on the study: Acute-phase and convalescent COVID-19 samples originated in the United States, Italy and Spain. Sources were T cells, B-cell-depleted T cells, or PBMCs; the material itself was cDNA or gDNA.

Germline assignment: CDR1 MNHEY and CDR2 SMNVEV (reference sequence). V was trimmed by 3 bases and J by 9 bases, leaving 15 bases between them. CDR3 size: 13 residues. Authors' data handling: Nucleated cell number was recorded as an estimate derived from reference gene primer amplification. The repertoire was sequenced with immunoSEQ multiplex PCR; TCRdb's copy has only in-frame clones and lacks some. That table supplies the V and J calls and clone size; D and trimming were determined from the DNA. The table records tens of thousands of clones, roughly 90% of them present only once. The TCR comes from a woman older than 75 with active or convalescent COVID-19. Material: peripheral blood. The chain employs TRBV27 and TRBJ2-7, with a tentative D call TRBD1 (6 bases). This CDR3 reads CASSFIGGSGQYF. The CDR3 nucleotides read TGTGCCAGCAGTTTTATTGGGGGCTCGGGGCAGTACTTC.